This T cell receptor (beta chain) was captured by sequencing in a study of T cells in Graves' hyperthyroidism and ophthalmopathy. Whole-study results and caveats: Most clonotypes expanded in the thyroid (above 0.001) were also present in blood.

This clonotype appeared many times. Its target is not known. CDR3 size: 13 residues. V was shortened by 7 bases and J by 4 bases, with 16 bases between the two germline ends. Germline CDR1 and CDR2: GTSNPN and SVGIG (reference sequence). There were TCR beta CDR3 regions amplified from RNA transcripts. The TCR CDR3 was amplified in a first-round RT-PCR using the HTBI primer set. TCRdb independently ran MiXCR on the multiplex PCR reads; one entry per CDR3 protein. The sample lists 390,000 or so distinct CDR3 sequences, about 14% occurring once. Sequencing used blood. This chain connects TRBV30 to TRBJ1-1; tentative D call: TRBD1 (5 bases). The receptor was derived from a man younger than 35 with Graves' ophthalmopathy. The chain's CDR3 is CALGREMATEAFF. The CDR3 DNA is TGTGCCTTGGGCAGGGAAATGGCCACTGAAGCTTTCTTT.